This entry lists 20 T cell receptor beta chains sequenced from one sample in a study of T cell responses to AZD1222 COVID-19 vaccine. Assay: immunoSEQ multiplex PCR; the TCRdb copy retains only in-frame clones and omits some. Here the sample spans about 140,000 clones, around 90% being singletons. This sample comprised peripheral blood, obtained on day 0 of AZD1222 vaccination. The receptors originated from an adult in good health.

The chain carries TRBV19 and TRBJ2-1; 11 bases map to TRBD1. The CDR3 spans 15 residues. The germline gives CDR1 LNHDA, CDR2 SQIVND (reference sequence). The V segment lost 5 bases and the J segment 1 base; nucleotides outside the gene matches: 1. CDR3 bases: TGTGCCAGTAGTTGGGACAGGGGGTCCTACAATGAGCAGTTCTTC. It yields the protein CASSWDRGSYNEQFF.

The chain joins TRBV25-1 to TRBJ2-5, with TRBD1 matching 8 bases. CDR3 length: 15 amino acids. Germline V gene data show CDR1 as MGHDK and CDR2 as SYGVNS. J lost 5 bases, V lost 4 bases, and 9 bases had no gene match. CDR3 DNA: TGTGCCAGCAGTGCAAGACAGGGGACGGGGGAGACCCAGTACTTC. Its protein product is CASSARQGTGETQYF.

The V and J genes are TRBV7-9 and TRBJ1-4; D possibly corresponds to TRBD1 (5 bases). V lost 4 bases and J 4 bases, leaving 16 bases between the germline ends. This CDR3 has 16 residues. CDR1 is SEHNR and CDR2 is FQNEAQ in the germline V gene (reference sequence). CDR3 sequence (DNA): TGTGCCAGCAGCTCGCCGTTGACAGCCGTTAATGAAAAACTGTTTTTT. Its protein is CASSSPLTAVNEKLFF.

This chain uses TRBV6-5 with TRBJ1-1; D gene unclear. Looked up from germline, CDR1 is MNHEY and CDR2 is SVGAGI. Trimming removed 1 base from V and 7 bases from J, with 10 bases in between. The CDR3 totals 13 residues. The CDR3 sequence is CASSYLNGDEAFF. CDR3 in DNA: TGTGCCAGCAGTTACTTGAATGGGGATGAAGCTTTCTTT.

This clone occurred a few times. The chain's CDR3 is CASTERESYEQYF. CDR3 coding DNA: TGTGCCAGCACCGAGCGGGAGTCCTACGAGCAGTACTTC. The genes are TRBV12-3 or TRBV12-4 and TRBJ2-7, with 8 bases aligning to TRBD2. There are 13 residues in the CDR3. Trimming took 7 bases from V and 1 from J; bases not matched to a gene: 3.

The sample holds one count of this clone. The rearrangement joins TRBV9 to TRBJ2-1; 8 bases line up with TRBD2. V lost 0 bases and J lost 3; bases outside the gene matches: 2. In germline, CDR1 is SGDLS, CDR2 YYNGEE. CDR3 length: 15 residues. In DNA form, the CDR3 reads TGTGCCAGCAGCGTAGAACTAGCGGTCTACAATGAGCAGTTCTTC. It translates to CASSVELAVYNEQFF. Variable domain in full (rest from reference TRBV9 and TRBJ2-1): DSGVTQTPKHLITATGQRVTLRCSPRSGDLSVYWYQQSLDQGLQFLIQYYNGEERAKGNILERFSAQQFPDLHSELNLSSLELGDSALYFCASSVELAVYNEQFFGPGTRLTVL.

This CDR3 is CASSFTGGLWYEQYF. The CDR3 DNA reads as TGTGCCAGCAGCTTTACAGGGGGCTTATGGTACGAGCAGTACTTC. The chain links TRBV7-8 to TRBJ2-7, with 9 positions matching TRBD1. The trim removed 3 bases at V and 4 bases at J, leaving 7 bases unmatched. The CDR3 totals 15 residues. Germline V gives CDR1 SGHVS, CDR2 FQNEAQ. Variable domain in full (rest from reference TRBV7-8 and TRBJ2-7): GAGVSQSPRYKVAKRGQDVALRCDPISGHVSLFWYQQALGQGPEFLTYFQNEAQLDKSGLPSDRFFAERPEGSVSTLKIQRTQQEDSAVYLCASSFTGGLWYEQYFGPGTRLTVT.

This chain uses TRBV25-1 with TRBJ1-5, with D possibly being TRBD1 (5 bases). V was shortened by 9 bases and J by 0 bases, with 21 bases between the two germline ends. Germline assignment: CDR1 MGHDK and CDR2 SYGVNS. The CDR3 spans 17 residues. The CDR3 region has the DNA TGTGCCAGGAGCAGGGAACTCAGGGAGTTTAGCAATCAGCCCCAGCATTTT. Its protein is CARSRELREFSNQPQHF. Together with reference TRBV25-1 and TRBJ1-5, the CDR3 gives the full variable domain: EADIYQTPRYLVIGTGKKITLECSQTMGHDKMYWYQQDPGMELHLIHYSYGVNSTEKGDLSSESTVSRIRTEHFPLTLESARPSHTSQYLCARSRELREFSNQPQHFGDGTRLSIL.

The rearrangement joins TRBV5-1 to TRBJ2-3, with D perhaps matching TRBD1 or TRBD2 (5 bases each). Germline V gene data show CDR1 as SGHRS and CDR2 as YFSETQ. The V end lost 1 base, the J end lost 0 bases, and 15 bases lay between the germline ends. There are 17 residues in the CDR3. DNA for the CDR3: TGCGCCAGCAGCTTGTTGCCGGGACCTAGTAGCACAGATACGCAGTATTTT. Its protein is CASSLLPGPSSTDTQYF.

CDR3 in DNA: TGTGCCAGCAGCCCGTCGGGACAGAACACTGAAGCTTTCTTT. Translated, it gives CASSPSGQNTEAFF. V is TRBV11-2 and J is TRBJ1-1; perhaps TRBD1 as D (6 bases). The CDR3 extends over 14 amino acids. CDR1 is SGHAT, CDR2 FQNNGV, per germline. Trimming left V 5 bases short and J 1 base short, with 11 bases between.

The V call is TRBV4-2, the J call TRBJ2-5; TRBD2 matches 12 bases. V was pared by 1 base and J by 5 bases, with 11 bases of the junction left unmatched. Germline CDR1 LGHNA, CDR2 YNFKEQ. The length of the CDR3 is 18 residues. The DNA of the CDR3 is TGTGCCAGCAGCCAAGTTCTAGCGGGGGGGACGAGGAGGGAGACCCAGTACTTC. Amino acid sequence: CASSQVLAGGTRRETQYF.

The V and J genes are TRBV5-1 and TRBJ2-7; 11 nucleotides align to TRBD1. The CDR3 is 14 amino acids. J was trimmed by 1 base and V by 7 bases; bases with no gene match: 4. Looked up from germline, CDR1 is SGHRS and CDR2 is YFSETQ. The CDR3 nucleotides read TGCGCCAGCGCCCGGGACAGGGGGTCCTACGAGCAGTACTTC. Translating it yields CASARDRGSYEQYF.

This clone was detected only once. The rearrangement joins TRBV7-8 to TRBJ1-2, with a weak D call TRBD1 (6 bases). The CDR3 spans 14 residues. CDR1 is SGHVS, CDR2 FQNEAQ, per germline. The V gene lost 2 bases and the J gene lost 5 bases, with 12 bases spanning the gap. The CDR3 region is CASSLRGIPYGYTF. In DNA, the CDR3 is TGTGCCAGCAGCTTAAGGGGGATCCCGTATGGCTACACCTTC.

The chain links TRBV15 to TRBJ1-2; TRBD1 is a possible D gene (6 bases). From germline, CDR1 is LNHNV and CDR2 YYDKDF (reference sequence). V was pared by 5 bases and J by 4 bases, with 20 bases between. The CDR3 covers 16 residues. Here the CDR3 reads CATSRGGGVGPYGYTF. The CDR3 region has the DNA TGTGCCACCAGCCGAGGGGGAGGGGTAGGGCCCTATGGCTACACCTTC.

This chain connects TRBV5-1 to TRBJ2-3; TRBD2 matches 10 bases. The CDR3 contains 15 residues. The trim removed 3 bases at V and 6 bases at J, leaving 7 bases unmatched. Germline V CDR1 and CDR2: SGHRS, YFSETQ. Written as DNA, the CDR3 is TGCGCCAGCAGCTCACTAGCGGGGCGCGAGGATACGCAGTATTTT. Its translation: CASSSLAGREDTQYF.

The rearrangement links TRBV21-1 to TRBJ1-3. TRBV21-1 is deemed a pseudogene. This CDR3 spans 14 amino acids. The CDR3 DNA reads TGTGCCAGCAGCCTCCGGAGGCTTGGAAACACCATATATTTT. Translation: CASSLRRLGNTIYF.

V gene TRBV27 combines with J gene TRBJ1-1, with D uncertain. Germline V gives CDR1 MNHEY, CDR2 SMNVEV (reference sequence). The CDR3 extends over 16 amino acids. Trimming removed 6 bases from V and 3 bases from J, with 20 bases in between. This CDR3 is CASRSSLGGIYTEAFF. CDR3 nucleotides: TGTGCCAGCAGATCTTCCCTTGGCGGGATCTACACTGAAGCTTTCTTT.

This clone was seen a single time. At one end the junction does not follow the germline gene, possibly because of a read error. V is TRBV7-7 and J is TRBJ2-1, with D possibly matching TRBD1 (6 bases). This CDR3 has 17 residues. The germline CDR1 and CDR2 sequences are SSHAT and FNYEAQ (reference sequence). DNA of the CDR3: TGTGCTAGCAGCTTAGAGTACAGGGCGAGCTCCTACAATGAGCAGTTCTTC. Residues: CASSLEYRASSYNEQFF.

This clone was seen a handful of times. This sample also contains other DNA sequences that code for the same CDR3. V gene TRBV7-9 combines with J gene TRBJ1-4, with 9 nucleotides matching TRBD1. Unmatched junction bases numbered 3, after V lost 5 bases and J lost 5 bases. This CDR3 comprises 14 residues. The germline CDR1 and CDR2 sequences are SEHNR and FQNEAQ (reference sequence). The CDR3 nucleotides are TGTGCCAGCAGCCCGGGACAGGGCAATGAAAAACTGTTTTTT. This translates into CASSPGQGNEKLFF.

The V gene is TRBV2, the J gene TRBJ2-3; 15 nucleotides line up with TRBD2. The V gene end was trimmed by 4 bases and the J gene end by 5 bases; junction bases not matched to a gene: 4. The germline CDR1 and CDR2 sequences are SNHLY and FYNNEI. This CDR3 region has 16 residues. For the CDR3, the DNA is TGTGCCAGCAGTGGGACTAGCGGGGGGGCAGGAGATACGCAGTATTTT. The encoded protein is CASSGTSGGAGDTQYF.